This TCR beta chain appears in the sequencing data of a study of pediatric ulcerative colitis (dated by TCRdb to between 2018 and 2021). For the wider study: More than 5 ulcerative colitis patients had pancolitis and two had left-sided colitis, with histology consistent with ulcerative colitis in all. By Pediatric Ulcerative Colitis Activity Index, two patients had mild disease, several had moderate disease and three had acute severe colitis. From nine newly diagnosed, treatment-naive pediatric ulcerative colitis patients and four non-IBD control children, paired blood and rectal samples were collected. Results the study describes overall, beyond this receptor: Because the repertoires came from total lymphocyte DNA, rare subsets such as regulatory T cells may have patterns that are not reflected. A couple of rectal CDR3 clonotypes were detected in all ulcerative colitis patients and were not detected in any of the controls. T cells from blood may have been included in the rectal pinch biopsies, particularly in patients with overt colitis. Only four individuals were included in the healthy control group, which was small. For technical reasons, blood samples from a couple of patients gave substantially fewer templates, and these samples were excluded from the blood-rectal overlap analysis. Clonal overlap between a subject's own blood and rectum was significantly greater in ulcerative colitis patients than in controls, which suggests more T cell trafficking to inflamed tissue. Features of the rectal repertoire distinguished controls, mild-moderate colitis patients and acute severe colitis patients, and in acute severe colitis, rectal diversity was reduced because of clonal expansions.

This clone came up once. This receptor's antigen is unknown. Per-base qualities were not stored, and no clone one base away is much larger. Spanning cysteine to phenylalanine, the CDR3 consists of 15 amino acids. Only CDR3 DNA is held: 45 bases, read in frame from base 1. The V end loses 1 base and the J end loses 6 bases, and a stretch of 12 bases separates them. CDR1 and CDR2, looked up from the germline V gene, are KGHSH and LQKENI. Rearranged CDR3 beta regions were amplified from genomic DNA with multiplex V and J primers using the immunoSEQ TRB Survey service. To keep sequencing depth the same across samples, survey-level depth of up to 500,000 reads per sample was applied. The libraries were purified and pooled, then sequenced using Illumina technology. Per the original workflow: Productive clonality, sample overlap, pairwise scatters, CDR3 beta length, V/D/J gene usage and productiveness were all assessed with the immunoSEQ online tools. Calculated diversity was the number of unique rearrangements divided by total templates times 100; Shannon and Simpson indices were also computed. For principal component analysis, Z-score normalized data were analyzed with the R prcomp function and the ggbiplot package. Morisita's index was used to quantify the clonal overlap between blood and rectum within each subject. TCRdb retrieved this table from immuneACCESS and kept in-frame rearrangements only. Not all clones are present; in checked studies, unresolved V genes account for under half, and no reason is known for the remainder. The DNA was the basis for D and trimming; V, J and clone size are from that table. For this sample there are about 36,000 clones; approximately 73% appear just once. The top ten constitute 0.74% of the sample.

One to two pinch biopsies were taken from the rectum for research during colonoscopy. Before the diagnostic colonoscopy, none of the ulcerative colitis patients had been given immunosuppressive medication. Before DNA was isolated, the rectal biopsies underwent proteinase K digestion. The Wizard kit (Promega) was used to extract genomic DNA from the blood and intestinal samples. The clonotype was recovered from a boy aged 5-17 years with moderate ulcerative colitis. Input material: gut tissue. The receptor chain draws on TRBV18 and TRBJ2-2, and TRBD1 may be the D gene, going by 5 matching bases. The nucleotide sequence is TGTGCCAGCTCACCACTGCAGGGCGGCGCCGGGGAGCTGTTTTTT. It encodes CASSPLQGGAGELFF.